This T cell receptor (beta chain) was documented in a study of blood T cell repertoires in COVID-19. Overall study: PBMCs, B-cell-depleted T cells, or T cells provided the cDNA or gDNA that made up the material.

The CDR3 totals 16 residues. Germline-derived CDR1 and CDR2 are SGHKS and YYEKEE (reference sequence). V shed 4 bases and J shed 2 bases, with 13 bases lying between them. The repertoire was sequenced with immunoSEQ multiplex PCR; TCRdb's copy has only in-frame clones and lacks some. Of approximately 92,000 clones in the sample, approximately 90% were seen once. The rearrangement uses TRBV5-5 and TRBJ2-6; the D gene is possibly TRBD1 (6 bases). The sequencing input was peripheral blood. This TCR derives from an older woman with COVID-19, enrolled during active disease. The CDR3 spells CASSPSGQPGANVLTF. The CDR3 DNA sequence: TGTGCCAGCAGCCCCTCCGGACAGCCTGGGGCCAACGTCCTGACTTTC.